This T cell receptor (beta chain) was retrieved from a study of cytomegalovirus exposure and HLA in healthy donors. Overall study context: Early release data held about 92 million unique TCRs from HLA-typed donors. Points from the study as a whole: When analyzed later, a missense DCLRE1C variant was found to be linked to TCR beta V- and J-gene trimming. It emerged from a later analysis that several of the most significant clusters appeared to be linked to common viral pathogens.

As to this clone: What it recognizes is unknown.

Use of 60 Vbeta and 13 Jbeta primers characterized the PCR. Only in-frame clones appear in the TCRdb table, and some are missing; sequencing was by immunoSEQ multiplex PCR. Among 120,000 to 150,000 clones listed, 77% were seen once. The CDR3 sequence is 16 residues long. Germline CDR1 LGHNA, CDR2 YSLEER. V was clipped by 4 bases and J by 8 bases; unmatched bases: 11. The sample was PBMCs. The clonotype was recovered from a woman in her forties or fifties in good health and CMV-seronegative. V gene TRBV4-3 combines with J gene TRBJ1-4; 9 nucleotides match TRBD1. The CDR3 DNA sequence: TGCGCCAGCAGCCCATCCCCACAGGGGGCAGCGGAAAAACTGTTTTTT. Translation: CASSPSPQGAAEKLFF.